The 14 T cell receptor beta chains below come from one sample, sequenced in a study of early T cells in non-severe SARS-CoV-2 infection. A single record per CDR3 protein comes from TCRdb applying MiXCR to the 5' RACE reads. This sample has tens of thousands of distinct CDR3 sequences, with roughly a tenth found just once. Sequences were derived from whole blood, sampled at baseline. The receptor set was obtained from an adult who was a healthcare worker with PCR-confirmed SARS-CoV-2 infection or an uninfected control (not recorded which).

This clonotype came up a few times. CDR3 sequence: CASSQRDRRGGYTF. The CDR3 DNA is TGTGCCAGCAGCCAGAGAGACCGACGCGGGGGCTACACCTTC. This chain links TRBV3-1 with TRBJ1-2; D call uncertain. Trimming removed 3 bases at V and 8 bases at J, with 16 bases between. From germline, CDR1 is LGHDT and CDR2 YNNKEL (reference sequence). The length of the CDR3 is 14 residues.

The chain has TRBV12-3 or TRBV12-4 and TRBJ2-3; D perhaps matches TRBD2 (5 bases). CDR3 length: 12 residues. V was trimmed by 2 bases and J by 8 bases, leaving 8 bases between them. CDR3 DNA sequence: TGTGCCAGCAGTTTACCAGGAGGTACGCAGTATTTT. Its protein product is CASSLPGGTQYF.

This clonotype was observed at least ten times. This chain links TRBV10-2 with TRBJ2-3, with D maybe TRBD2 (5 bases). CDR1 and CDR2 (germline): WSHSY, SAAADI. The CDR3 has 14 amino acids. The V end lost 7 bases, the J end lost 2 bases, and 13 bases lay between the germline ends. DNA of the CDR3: TGCGCCAGCACTAGTAGCGTCTTCACAGATACGCAGTATTTT. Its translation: CASTSSVFTDTQYF.

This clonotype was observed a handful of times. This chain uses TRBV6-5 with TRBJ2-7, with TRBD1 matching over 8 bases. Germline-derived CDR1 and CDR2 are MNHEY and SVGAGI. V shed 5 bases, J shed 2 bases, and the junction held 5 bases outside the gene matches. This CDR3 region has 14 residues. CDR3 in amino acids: CASSARQGTYEQYF. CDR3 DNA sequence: TGTGCCAGCAGTGCCCGACAGGGGACCTACGAGCAGTACTTC.

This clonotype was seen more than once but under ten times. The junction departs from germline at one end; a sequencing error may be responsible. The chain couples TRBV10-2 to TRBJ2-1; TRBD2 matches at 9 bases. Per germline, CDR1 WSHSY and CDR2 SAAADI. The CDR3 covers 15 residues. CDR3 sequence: CASRSSGVSFNEQFF. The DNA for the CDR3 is TGCGCCAGCAGGTCTAGCGGGGTTTCCTTCAATGAGCAGTTCTTC.

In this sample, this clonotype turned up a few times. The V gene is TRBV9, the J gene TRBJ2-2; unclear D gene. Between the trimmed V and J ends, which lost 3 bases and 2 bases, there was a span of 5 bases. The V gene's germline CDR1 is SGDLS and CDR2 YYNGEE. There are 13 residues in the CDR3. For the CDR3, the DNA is TGTGCCAGCAGCGGTACTAACACCGGGGAGCTGTTTTTT. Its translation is CASSGTNTGELFF.

CDR3 DNA sequence: TGTGCCAGCAGTTTGACCGGTTACAAGTATTTT. Its translation: CASSLTGYKYF. The V call is TRBV6-2 or TRBV6-3, the J call TRBJ2-3; unclear D gene. Germline CDR1 and CDR2: MNHEY and SVGEGT. This CDR3 region has 11 residues. V lost 4 bases and J 13 bases, leaving 12 bases between the germline ends.

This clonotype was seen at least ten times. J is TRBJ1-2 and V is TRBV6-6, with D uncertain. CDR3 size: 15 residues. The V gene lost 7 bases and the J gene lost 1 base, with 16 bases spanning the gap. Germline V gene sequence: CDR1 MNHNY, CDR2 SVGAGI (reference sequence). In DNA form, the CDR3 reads TGTGCCAGCAACCCACGGACGCCTATTAACTATGGCTACACCTTC. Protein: CASNPRTPINYGYTF.

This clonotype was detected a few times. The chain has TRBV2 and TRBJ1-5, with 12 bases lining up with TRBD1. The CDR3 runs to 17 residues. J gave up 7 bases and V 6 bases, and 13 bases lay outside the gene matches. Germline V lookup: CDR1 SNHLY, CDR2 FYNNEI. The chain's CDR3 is CASSVDRDRGLDQPQHF. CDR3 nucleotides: TGTGCCAGCAGCGTAGACCGGGACAGGGGGCTTGACCAGCCCCAGCATTTT.

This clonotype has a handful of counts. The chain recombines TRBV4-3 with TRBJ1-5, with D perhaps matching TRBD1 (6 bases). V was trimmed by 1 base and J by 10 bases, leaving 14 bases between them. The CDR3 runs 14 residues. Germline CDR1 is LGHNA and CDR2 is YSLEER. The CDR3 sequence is CASSQGHGTIPQHF. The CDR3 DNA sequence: TGCGCCAGCAGCCAAGGGCACGGGACAATTCCCCAGCATTTT.

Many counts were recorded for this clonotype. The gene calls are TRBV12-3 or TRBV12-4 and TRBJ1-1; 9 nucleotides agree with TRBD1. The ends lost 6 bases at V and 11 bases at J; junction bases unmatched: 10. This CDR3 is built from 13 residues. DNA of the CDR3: TGTGCCAGCAGCCCAGGACAGGGGCGGATGGCTTTCTTT. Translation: CASSPGQGRMAFF.

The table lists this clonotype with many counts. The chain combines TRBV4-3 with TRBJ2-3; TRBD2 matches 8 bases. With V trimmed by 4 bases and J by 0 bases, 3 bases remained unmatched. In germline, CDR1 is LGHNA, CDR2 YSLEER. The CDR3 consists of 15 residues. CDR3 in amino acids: CASSPGLGSTDTQYF. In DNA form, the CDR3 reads TGCGCCAGCAGCCCGGGACTAGGTAGCACAGATACGCAGTATTTT.

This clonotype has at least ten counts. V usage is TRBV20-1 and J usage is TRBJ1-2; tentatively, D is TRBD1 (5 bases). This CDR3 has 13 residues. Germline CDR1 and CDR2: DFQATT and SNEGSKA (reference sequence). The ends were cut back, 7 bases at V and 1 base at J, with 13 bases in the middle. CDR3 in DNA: TGCAGTGTATCGCAGGGACTTAACTATGGCTACACCTTC. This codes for CSVSQGLNYGYTF.

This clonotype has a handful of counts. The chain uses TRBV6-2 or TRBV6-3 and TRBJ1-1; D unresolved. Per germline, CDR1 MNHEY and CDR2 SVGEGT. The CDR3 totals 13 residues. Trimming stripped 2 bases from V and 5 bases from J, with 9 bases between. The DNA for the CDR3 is TGTGCCAGCAGTTACATGGGAGGGACTGAAGCTTTCTTT. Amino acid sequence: CASSYMGGTEAFF.